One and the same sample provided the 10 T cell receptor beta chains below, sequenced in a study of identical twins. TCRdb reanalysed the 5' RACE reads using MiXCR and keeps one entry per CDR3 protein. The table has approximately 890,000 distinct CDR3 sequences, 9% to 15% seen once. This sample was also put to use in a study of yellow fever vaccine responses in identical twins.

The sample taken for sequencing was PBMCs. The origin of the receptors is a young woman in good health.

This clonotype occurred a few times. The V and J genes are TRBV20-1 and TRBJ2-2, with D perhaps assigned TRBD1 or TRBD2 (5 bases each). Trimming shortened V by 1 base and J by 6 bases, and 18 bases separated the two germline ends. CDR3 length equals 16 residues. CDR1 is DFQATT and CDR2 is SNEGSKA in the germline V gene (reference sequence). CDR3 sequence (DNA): TGCAGTGCTAGAGTGCCCGGGACCTCGGCGTCCGGGGAGCTGTTTTTT. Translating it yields CSARVPGTSASGELFF.

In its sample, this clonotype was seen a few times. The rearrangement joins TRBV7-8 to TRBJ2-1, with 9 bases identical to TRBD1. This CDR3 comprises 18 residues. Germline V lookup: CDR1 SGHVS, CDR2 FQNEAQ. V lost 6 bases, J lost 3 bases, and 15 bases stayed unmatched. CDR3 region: CASRHRGHLSENYNEQFF. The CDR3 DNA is TGTGCCAGCAGACACAGGGGGCACCTTAGCGAAAACTACAATGAGCAGTTCTTC.

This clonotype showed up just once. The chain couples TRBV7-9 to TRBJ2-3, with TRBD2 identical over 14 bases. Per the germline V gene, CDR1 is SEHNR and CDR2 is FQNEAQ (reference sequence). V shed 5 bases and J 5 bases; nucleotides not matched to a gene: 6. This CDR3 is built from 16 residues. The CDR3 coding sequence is TGTGCCAGCAGCCTGGGACTAGCGGGAGTAAGAGATACGCAGTATTTT. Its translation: CASSLGLAGVRDTQYF.

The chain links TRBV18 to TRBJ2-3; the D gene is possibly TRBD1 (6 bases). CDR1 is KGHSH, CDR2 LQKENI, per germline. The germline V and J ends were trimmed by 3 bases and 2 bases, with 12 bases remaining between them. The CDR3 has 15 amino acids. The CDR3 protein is CASSPGRQDTDTQYF. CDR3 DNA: TGTGCCAGCTCACCTGGACGACAGGACACAGATACGCAGTATTTT.

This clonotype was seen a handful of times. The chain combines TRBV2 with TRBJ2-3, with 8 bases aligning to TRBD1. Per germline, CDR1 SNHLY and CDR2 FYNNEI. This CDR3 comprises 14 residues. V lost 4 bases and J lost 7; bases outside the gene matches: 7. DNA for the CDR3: TGTGCCAGCAGTGGACAGGGGAGCGGAAATACGCAGTATTTT. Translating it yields CASSGQGSGNTQYF. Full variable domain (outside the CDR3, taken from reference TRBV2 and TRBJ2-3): EPEVTQTPSHQVTQMGQEVILRCVPISNHLYFYWYRQILGQKVEFLVSFYNNEISEKSEIFDDQFSVERPDGSNFTLKIRSTKLEDSAMYFCASSGQGSGNTQYFGPGTRLTVL.

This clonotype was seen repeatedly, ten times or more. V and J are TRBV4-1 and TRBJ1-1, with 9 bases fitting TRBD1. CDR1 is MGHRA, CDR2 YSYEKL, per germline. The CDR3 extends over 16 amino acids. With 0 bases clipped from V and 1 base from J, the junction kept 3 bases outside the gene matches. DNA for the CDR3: TGCGCCAGCAGCCAAGATCCGGGACAGGGGAACACTGAAGCTTTCTTT. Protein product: CASSQDPGQGNTEAFF.

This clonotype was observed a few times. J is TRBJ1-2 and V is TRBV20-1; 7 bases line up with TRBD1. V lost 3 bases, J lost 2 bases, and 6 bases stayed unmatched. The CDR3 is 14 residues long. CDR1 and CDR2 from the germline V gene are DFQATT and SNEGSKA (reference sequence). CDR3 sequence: CSASRTGSNYGYTF. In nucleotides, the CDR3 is TGCAGTGCTAGTAGGACAGGCTCGAACTATGGCTACACCTTC.

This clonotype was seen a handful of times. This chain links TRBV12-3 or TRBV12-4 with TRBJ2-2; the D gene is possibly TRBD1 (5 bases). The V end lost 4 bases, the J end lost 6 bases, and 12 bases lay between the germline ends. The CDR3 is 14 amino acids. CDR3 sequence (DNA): TGTGCCAGCAGTTCCGGACATTTGTCCGGGGAGCTGTTTTTT. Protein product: CASSSGHLSGELFF.

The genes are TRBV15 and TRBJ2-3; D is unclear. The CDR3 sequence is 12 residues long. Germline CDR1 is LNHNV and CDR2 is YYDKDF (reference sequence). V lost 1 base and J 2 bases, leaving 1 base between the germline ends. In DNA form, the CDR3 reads TGTGCCACCAGCAGAGCCACAGATACGCAGTATTTT. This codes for CATSRATDTQYF.

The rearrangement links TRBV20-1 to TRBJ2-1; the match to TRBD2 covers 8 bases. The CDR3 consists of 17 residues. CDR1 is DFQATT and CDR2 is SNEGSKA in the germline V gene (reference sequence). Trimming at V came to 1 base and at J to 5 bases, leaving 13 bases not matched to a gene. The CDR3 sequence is CSARGAGVGFVHNEQFF. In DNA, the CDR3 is TGCAGTGCTAGAGGAGCGGGAGTGGGGTTCGTACACAATGAGCAGTTCTTC.